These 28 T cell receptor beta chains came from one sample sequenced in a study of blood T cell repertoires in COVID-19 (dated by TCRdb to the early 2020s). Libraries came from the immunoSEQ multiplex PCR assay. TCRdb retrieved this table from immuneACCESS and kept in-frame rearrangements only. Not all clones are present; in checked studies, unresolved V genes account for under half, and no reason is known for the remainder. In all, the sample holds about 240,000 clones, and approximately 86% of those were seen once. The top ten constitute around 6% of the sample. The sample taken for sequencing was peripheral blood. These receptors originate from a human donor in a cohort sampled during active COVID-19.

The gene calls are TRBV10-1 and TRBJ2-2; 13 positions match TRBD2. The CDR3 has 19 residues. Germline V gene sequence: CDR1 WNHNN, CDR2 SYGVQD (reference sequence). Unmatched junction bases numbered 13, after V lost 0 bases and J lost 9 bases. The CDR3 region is CASSESTSGGPPDGRELFF. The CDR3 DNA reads TGCGCCAGCAGTGAGTCGACTAGCGGGGGGCCCCCTGATGGGAGGGAGCTGTTTTTT.

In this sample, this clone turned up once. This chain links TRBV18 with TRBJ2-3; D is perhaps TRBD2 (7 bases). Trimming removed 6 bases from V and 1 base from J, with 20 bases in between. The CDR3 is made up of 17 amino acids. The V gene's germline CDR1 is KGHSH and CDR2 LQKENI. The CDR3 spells CASSPASGGARTDTQYF. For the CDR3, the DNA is TGTGCCAGCTCCCCCGCTTCTGGGGGGGCGCGCACAGATACGCAGTATTTT.

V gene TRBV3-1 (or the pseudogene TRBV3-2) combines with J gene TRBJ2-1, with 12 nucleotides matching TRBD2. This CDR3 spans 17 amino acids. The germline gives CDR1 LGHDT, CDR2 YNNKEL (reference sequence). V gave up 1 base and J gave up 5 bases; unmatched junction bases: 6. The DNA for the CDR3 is TGTGCCAGCAGCCAAGGAGGGGGACTAGCGGGTCACAATGAGCAGTTCTTC. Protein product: CASSQGGGLAGHNEQFF.

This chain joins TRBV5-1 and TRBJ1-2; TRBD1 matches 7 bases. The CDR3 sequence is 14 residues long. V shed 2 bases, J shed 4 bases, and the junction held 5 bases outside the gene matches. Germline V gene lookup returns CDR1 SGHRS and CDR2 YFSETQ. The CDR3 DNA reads TGCGCCAGCAGCTTCCAACGACAGGGCTATGGCTACACCTTC. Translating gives CASSFQRQGYGYTF. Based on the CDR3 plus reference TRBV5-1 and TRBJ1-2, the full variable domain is KAGVTQTPRYLIKTRGQQVTLSCSPISGHRSVSWYQQTPGQGLQFLFEYFSETQRNKGNFPGRFSGRQFSNSRSEMNVSTLELGDSALYLCASSFQRQGYGYTFGSGTRLTVV.

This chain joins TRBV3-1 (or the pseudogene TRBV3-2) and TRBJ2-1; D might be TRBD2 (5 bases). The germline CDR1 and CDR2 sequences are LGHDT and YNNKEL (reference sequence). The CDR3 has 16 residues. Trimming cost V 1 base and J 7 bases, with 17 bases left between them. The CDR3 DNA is TGTGCCAGCAGCCAAGGAGACGGACTGATGATGAATGAGCAGTTCTTC. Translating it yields CASSQGDGLMMNEQFF.

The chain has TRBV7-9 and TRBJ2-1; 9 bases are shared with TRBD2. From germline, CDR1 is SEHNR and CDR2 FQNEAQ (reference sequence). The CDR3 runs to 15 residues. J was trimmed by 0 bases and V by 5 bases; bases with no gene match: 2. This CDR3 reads CASSVTSGSYNEQFF. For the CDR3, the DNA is TGTGCCAGCAGCGTGACTAGCGGCTCCTACAATGAGCAGTTCTTC.

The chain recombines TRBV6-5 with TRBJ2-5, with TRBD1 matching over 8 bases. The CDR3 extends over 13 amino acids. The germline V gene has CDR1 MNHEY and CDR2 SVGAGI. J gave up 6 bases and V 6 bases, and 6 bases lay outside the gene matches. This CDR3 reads CASSLDRGKTQYF. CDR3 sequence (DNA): TGTGCCAGCAGCCTCGACAGGGGAAAGACCCAGTACTTC.

The CDR3 protein is CASSRGQENTGELFF. CDR3 coding DNA: TGTGCCAGCAGCCGGGGACAGGAGAACACCGGGGAGCTGTTTTTT. This chain connects TRBV11-2 to TRBJ2-2; 8 nucleotides match TRBD1. J lost 1 base, V lost 5 bases, and 3 bases had no gene match. The V gene's germline CDR1 is SGHAT and CDR2 FQNNGV. The CDR3 length is 15 residues.

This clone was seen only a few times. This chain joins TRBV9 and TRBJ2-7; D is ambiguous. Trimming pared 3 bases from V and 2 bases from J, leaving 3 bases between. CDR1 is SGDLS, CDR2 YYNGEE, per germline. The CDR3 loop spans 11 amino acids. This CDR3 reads CASSATYEQYF. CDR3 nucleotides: TGTGCCAGCAGCGCCACCTACGAGCAGTACTTC. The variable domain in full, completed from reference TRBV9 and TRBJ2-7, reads DSGVTQTPKHLITATGQRVTLRCSPRSGDLSVYWYQQSLDQGLQFLIQYYNGEERAKGNILERFSAQQFPDLHSELNLSSLELGDSALYFCASSATYEQYFGPGTRLTVT.

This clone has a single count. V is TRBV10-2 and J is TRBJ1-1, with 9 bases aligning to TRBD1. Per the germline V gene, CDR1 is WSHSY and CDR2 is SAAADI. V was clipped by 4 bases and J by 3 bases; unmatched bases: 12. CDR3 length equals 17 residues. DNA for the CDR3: TGCGCCAGCAGTGGGACGACAGGGGGTTCCAAGTACACTGAAGCTTTCTTT. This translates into CASSGTTGGSKYTEAFF.

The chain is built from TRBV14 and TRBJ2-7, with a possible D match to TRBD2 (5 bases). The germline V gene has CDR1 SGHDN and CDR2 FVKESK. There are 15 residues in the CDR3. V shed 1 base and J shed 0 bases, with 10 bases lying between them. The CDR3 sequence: CASSQVDGGSYEQYF. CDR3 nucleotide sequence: TGTGCCAGCAGCCAAGTGGATGGAGGCTCCTACGAGCAGTACTTC.

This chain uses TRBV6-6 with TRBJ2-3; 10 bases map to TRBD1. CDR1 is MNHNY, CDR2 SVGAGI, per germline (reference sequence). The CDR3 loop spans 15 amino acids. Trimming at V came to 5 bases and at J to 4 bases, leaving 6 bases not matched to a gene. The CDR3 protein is CASSGQGGGPDTQYF. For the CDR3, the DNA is TGTGCCAGCAGTGGACAGGGGGGCGGCCCAGATACGCAGTATTTT.

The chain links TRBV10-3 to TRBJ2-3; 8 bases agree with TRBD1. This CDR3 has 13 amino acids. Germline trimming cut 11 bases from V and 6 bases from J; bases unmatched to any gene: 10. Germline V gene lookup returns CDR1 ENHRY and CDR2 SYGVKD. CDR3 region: CAVTGTGADTQYF. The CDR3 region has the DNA TGTGCCGTCACCGGGACAGGAGCGGATACGCAGTATTTT.

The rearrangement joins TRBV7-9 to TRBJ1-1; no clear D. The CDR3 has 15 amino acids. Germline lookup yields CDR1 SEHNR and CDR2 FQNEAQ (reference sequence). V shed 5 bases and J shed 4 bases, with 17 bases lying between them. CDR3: CASSPEHGGTTEAFF. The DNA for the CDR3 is TGTGCCAGCAGCCCCGAGCATGGAGGAACCACTGAAGCTTTCTTT.

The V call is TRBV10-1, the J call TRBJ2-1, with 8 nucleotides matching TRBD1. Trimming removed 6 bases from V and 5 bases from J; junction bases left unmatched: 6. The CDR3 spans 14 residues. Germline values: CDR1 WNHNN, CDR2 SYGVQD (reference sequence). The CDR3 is CASSGTGRNNEQFF. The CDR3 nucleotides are TGCGCCAGCAGCGGGACAGGACGCAACAATGAGCAGTTCTTC.

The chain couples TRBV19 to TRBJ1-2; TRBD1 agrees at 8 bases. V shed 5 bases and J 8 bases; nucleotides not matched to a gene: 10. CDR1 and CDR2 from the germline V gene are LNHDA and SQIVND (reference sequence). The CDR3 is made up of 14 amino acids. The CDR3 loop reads CASSGSRGLGGYTF. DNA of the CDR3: TGTGCCAGTAGTGGCAGCAGGGGGCTAGGAGGCTACACCTTC.

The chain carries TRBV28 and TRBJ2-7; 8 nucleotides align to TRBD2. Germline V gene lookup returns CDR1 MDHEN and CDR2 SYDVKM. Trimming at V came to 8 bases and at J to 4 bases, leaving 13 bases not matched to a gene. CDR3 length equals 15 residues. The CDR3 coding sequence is TGTGCCAGCTCACGGGGGGGCGGGAGAAATTACGAGCAGTACTTC. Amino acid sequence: CASSRGGGRNYEQYF.

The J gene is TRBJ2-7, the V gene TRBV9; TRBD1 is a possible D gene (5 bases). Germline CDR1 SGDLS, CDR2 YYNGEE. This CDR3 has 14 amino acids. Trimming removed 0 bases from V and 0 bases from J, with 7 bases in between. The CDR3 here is CASSVEGASYEQYF. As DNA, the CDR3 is TGTGCCAGCAGCGTAGAAGGGGCCTCCTACGAGCAGTACTTC.

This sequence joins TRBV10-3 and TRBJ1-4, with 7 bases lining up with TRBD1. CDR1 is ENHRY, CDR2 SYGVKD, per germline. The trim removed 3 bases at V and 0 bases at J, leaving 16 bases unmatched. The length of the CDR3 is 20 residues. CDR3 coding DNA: TGTGCCATCAGTGATAGGGGACGAACAGGGGATCTTGCAACTAATGAAAAACTGTTTTTT. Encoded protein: CAISDRGRTGDLATNEKLFF.

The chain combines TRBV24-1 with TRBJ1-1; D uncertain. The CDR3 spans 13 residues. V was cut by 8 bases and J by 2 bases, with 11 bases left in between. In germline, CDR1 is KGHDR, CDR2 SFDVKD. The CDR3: CATNSGFNTEAFF. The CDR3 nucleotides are TGTGCCACCAACTCAGGATTCAACACTGAAGCTTTCTTT.

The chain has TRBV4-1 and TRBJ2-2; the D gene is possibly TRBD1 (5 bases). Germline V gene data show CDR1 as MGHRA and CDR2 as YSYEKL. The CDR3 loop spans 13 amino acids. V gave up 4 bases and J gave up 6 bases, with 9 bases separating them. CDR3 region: CASSRAGPGELFF. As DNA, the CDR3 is TGCGCCAGCAGCCGAGCAGGGCCCGGGGAGCTGTTTTTT.

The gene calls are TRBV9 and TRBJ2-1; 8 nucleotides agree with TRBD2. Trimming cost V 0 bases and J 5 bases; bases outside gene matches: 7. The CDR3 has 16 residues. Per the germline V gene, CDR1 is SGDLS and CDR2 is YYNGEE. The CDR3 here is CASSVAAAGAHNEQFF. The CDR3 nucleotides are TGTGCCAGCAGCGTAGCCGCAGCGGGAGCACACAATGAGCAGTTCTTC.

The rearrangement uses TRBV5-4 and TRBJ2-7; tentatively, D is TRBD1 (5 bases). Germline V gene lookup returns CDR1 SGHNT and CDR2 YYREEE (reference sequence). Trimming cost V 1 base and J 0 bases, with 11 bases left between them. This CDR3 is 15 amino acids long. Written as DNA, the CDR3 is TGTGCCAGCAGCTTGACGACAGCGTACTCCTACGAGCAGTACTTC. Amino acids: CASSLTTAYSYEQYF.

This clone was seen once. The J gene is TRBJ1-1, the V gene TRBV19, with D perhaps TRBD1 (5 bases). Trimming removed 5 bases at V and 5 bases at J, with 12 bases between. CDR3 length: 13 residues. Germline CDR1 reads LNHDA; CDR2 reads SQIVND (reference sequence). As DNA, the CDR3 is TGTGCCAGTAGTCAATCCCGACAGACTGAAGCTTTCTTT. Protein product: CASSQSRQTEAFF.

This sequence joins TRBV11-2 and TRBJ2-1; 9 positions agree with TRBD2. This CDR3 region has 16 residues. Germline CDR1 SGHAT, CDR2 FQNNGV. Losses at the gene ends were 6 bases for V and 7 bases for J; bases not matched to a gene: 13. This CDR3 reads CASSSLRREGQNEQFF. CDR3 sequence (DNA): TGTGCCAGCAGTTCCCTGCGGCGGGAGGGCCAAAATGAGCAGTTCTTC.

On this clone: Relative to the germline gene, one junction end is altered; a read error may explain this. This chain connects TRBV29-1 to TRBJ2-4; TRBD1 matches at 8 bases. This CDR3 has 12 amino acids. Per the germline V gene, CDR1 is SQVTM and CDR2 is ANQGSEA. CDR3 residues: CSVESRTGRKDF. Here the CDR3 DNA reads TGCAGCGTTGAATCACGGACAGGGAGGAAGGACTTC.

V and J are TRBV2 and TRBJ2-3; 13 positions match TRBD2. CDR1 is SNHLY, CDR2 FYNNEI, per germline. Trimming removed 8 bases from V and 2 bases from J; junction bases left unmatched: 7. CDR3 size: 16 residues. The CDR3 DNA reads TGTGCCAGCTTAAGGACTAGCGGGGGACTCACAGATACGCAGTATTTT. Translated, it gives CASLRTSGGLTDTQYF.

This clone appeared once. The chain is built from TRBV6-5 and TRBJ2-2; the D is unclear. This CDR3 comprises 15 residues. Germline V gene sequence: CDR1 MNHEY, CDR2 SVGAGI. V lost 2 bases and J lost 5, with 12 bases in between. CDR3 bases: TGTGCCAGCAGTTACGACTCAGAGAGGACCGGGGAGCTGTTTTTT. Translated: CASSYDSERTGELFF.